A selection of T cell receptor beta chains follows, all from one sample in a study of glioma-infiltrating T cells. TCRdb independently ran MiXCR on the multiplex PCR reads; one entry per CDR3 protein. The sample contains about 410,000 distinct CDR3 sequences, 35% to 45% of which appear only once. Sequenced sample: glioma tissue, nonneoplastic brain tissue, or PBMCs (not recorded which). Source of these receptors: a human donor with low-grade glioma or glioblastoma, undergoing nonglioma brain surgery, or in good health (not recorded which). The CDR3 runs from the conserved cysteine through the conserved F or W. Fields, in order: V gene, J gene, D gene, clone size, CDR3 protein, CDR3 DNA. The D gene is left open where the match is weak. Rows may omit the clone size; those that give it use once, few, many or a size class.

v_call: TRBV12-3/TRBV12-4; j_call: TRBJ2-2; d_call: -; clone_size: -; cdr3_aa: CASSLFAGELFF; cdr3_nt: TGTGCCAGCAGTTTATTTGCCGGGGAGCTGTTTTTT
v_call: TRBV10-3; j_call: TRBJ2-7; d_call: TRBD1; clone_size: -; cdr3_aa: CAISPGQGANKQYF; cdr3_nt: TGTGCCATCAGTCCCGGACAGGGGGCAAACAAGCAGTACTTC
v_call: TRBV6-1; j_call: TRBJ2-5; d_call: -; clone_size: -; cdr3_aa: CASRETGRGETQYF; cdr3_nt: TGTGCCAGCAGGGAGACGGGTAGGGGAGAGACCCAGTACTTC
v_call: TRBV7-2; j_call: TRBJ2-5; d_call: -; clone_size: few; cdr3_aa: CASSQTGFQETQYF; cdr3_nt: TGTGCCAGCAGCCAGACCGGGTTCCAAGAGACCCAGTACTTC
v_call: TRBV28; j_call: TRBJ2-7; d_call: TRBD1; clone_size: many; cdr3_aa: CASNPNRGPYEQYF; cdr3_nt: TGTGCCAGCAACCCCAACAGGGGTCCCTACGAGCAGTACTTC
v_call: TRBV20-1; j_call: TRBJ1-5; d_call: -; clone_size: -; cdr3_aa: CSATHPGGQPQHF; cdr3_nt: TGCAGTGCTACGCACCCCGGAGGTCAGCCCCAGCATTTT
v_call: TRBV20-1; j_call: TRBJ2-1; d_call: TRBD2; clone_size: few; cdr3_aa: CSALPRGSSGRSSYNEQFF; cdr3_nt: TGCAGTGCTCTACCCAGGGGAAGTAGCGGGAGGAGCTCCTACAATGAGCAGTTCTTC
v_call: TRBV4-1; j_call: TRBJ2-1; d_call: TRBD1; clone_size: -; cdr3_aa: CASSQPDRGNEQFF; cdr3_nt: TGCGCCAGCAGCCAACCGGACAGGGGGAATGAGCAGTTCTTC
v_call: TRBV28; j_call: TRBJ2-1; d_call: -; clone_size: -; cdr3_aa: CASSDSDKYNKQFF; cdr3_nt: TGTGCCAGCAGTGACTCTGACAAGTACAATAAGCAGTTCTTC
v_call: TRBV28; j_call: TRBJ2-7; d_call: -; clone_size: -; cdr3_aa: CASSLLGGGTASYEQYF; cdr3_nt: TGTGCCAGCAGTTTATTAGGTGGGGGGACAGCATCCTACGAGCAGTACTTC
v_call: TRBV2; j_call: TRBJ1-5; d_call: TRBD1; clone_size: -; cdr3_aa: CASSATGGAGQPQHF; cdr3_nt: TGTGCCAGCAGTGCCACAGGGGGCGCAGGGCAGCCCCAGCATTTT
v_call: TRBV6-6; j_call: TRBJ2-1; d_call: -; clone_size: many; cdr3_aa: CASSYSLEQFF; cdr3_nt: TGTGCCAGCAGTTACTCGTTGGAGCAGTTCTTC
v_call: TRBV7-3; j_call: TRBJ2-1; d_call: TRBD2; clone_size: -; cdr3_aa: CASSPSLAGGSYNEKFF; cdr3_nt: TGTGCCAGCAGCCCATCCCTAGCGGGAGGAAGTTACAATGAGAAGTTCTTC
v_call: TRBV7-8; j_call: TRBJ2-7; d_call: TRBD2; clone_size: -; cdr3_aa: CASSFSGKNFNEQYF; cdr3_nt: TGTGCCAGCAGCTTTAGCGGGAAGAATTTTAATGAGCAGTACTTC
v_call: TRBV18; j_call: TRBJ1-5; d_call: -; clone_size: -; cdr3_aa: CASSTGTNQPQHF; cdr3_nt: TGTGCCAGCTCCACAGGGACCAATCAGCCCCAGCATTTT
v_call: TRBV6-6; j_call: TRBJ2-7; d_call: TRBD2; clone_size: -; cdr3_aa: CASRIAGGPIYEQYF; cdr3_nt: TGCGCCAGCAGGATAGCGGGAGGGCCTATTTACGAGCAGTACTTC
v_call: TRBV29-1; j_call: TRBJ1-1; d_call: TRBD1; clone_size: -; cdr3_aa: CSATRQGANEAFF; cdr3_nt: TGCAGCGCCACCAGACAGGGAGCCAATGAAGCTTTCTTT
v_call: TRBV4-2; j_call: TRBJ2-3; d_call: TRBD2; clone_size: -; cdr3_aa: CASSQGLNAGGFTDTQYF; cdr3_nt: TGTGCCAGCAGCCAAGGTCTTAACGCGGGAGGGTTCACAGATACGCAGTATTTT
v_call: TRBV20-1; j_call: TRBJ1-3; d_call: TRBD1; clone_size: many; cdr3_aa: CSARTGPSAGNTIYF; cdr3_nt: TGCAGTGCAAGGACAGGGCCAAGCGCTGGAAACACCATATATTTT
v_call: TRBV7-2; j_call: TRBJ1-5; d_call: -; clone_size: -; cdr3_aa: CASSLDSGASNQRQHF; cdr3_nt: TGTGCCAGCAGCTTAGACTCAGGGGCGAGCAATCAGCGCCAGCATTTT
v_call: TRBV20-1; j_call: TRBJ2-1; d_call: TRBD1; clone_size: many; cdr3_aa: CSARQGEYNEQFF; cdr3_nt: TGCAGTGCTAGACAGGGGGAATACAATGAGCAGTTCTTC
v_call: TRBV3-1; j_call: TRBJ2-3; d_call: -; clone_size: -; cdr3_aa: CASSRTPGVTTDTQYF; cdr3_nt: TGTGCCAGCAGCCGAACTCCGGGAGTGACCACAGATACGCAGTATTTT
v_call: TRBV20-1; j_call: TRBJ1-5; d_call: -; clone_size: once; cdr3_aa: CSARPPGTASNQPQRF; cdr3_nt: TGCAGTGCTAGACCTCCGGGAACAGCCAGCAATCAGCCCCAGCGTTTT
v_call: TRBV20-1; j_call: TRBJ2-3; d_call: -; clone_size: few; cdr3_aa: CSARNSKVTQYF; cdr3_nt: TGCAGTGCTAGAAATTCGAAGGTTACGCAGTATTTT
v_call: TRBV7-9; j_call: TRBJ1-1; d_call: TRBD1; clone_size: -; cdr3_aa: CASSSDRGNTEAFF; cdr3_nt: TGTGCCAGCAGTTCAGACAGGGGGAACACTGAAGCTTTCTTT
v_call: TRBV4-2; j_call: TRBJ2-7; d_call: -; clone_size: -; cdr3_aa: CASSQVTGPYEQYF; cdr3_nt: TGTGCCAGCAGCCAAGTGACAGGCCCCTACGAGCAGTACTTC
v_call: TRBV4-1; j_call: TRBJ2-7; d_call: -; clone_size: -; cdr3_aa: CASSQEAPWGGLEFYEQYF; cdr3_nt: TGCGCCAGCAGCCAAGAGGCCCCCTGGGGGGGCTTAGAGTTCTACGAGCAGTACTTC
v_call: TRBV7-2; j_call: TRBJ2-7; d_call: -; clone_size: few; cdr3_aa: CASSFRADYSYEQYF; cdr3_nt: TGTGCCAGCAGCTTTCGGGCTGATTACTCCTACGAGCAGTACTTC
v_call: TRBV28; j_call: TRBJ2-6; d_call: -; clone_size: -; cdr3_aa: CPSMRAGANVLTF; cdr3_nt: TGTCCCAGCATGAGAGCCGGGGCCAACGTCCTGACTTTC
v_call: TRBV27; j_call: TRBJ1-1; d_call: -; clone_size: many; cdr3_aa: CASSLIGFEGITEAFF; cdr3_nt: TGTGCCAGCAGTTTGATCGGTTTTGAGGGCATCACTGAAGCTTTCTTT
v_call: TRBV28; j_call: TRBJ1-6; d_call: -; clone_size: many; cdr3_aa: CASAVTSGEGSPLHF; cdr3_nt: TGTGCCAGCGCCGTAACCTCAGGGGAAGGTTCACCCCTCCACTTT
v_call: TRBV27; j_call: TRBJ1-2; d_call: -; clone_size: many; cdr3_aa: CASSGTRTSGRRGYTF; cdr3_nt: TGTGCCAGCAGTGGCACCCGGACCTCTGGTCGTCGTGGCTACACCTTC
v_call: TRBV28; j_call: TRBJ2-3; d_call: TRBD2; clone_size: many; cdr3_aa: CASSFGGGDTQYF; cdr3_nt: TGTGCCAGCAGTTTTGGCGGGGGGGATACGCAGTATTTT
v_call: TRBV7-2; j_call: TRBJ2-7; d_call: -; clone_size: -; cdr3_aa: CASSPYRDEQYF; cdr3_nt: TGTGCCAGCAGCCCGTACCGGGACGAGCAGTACTTC
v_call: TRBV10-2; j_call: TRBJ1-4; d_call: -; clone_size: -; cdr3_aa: CASSPLSELRTKLFF; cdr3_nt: TGCGCCAGCAGCCCCCTATCGGAACTACGTACTAAACTGTTTTTT
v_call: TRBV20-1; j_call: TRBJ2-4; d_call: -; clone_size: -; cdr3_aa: CSARDLSRLAKNIQYF; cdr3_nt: TGCAGTGCTAGAGATCTTTCTAGACTAGCCAAAAACATTCAGTACTTC
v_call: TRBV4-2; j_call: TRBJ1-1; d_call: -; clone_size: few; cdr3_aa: CASSPMDILISMNTEAFF; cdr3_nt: TGTGCCAGCAGCCCGATGGATATATTAATTTCTATGAACACTGAAGCTTTCTTT